The entry below gives a single T cell receptor (beta chain) sequence along with its context. It has no known antigen specificity. No per-base quality is available; no much larger clone lies one base away. Preparation of the library involved the immunoSEQ multiplex PCR assay. The multiplex PCR relied on a mix of 60 forward primers for TCR Vbeta segments and 13 reverse primers for TCR Jbeta segments. Amplification of the CDR3 region of rearranged TCR beta genes was performed with a multiplex PCR assay on genomic DNA. On the Illumina HiSeq System, the amplified TCR beta libraries were sequenced as 87-base-pair reads. The source study handled its data this way. A later analysis tallied 80 million to 95 million unique TCR beta chains across the 666 repertoires, and about 12 million of those chains were shared by two or more donors. Raw reads were error-corrected and collapsed into unique sequences by a nearest-neighbor algorithm in which closely related sequences were merged to remove PCR and sequencing errors. CDR3 sequences were aligned to IMGT reference sequences to assign V, D and J gene segments. Each retained sequence needed at least a six-nucleotide match to both a V gene segment and a J gene segment. A rearrangement was called productive if the CDR3 had no stop codons and remained in frame with V and J, and every other rearrangement was called non-productive. CDR3 was defined by IMGT convention, running from the second conserved V-encoded cysteine to the conserved J-encoded phenylalanine. The earlier analysis of fewer than 700 of the donors excluded sequences that lacked an unambiguous match to a single V gene segment. An earlier analysis of several hundred of the donors called V segments functional above 56.7% productive rearrangements and segregating when the between-donor standard deviation exceeded 5%. A statistical classification framework was built to diagnose cytomegalovirus status from the catalog of TCR beta chain sequences. A later analysis assigned V and J genes by comparing TCR nucleotide sequences with IMGT/GENE-DB human TR gene sequences. A later analysis assigned CDR3 sequences and most-parsimonious VDJ recombination scenarios with the TCRdist pipeline. In a later analysis, each TCR beta chain was defined by its CDR3 amino acid sequence together with its V-gene family, and reads lacking a unique V-gene family were excluded. To address suspected cross-contamination and a sequencing artifact, a later analysis removed under 600 highly shared, low-generation-probability nucleotide sequences. For each public chain, a later analysis derived a clonal expansion index from normalized ranks of inferred template counts within each repertoire. A later analysis computed generation probabilities with a VDJ recombination model fitted to out-of-frame rearrangements, and checked the results against IGoR. In a later analysis, TCR-TCR, TCR-HLA and TCR-CMV co-occurrence was scored with hypergeometric tests, and a repertoire-size bias correction was applied to TCR pairs. To estimate false discovery rates, a later analysis permuted the HLA or CMV assignments 20 times. A later analysis grouped co-occurring TCRs with DBSCAN, adding TCRdist sequence similarity when clustering within HLA-allele-positive subsets. Repertoires with fewer than 30,000 or more than 120,000 public chains, plus five repertoires with anomalous nucleotide sharing, were excluded from co-occurrence clustering. Here the immuneACCESS table is served through TCRdb, limited to in-frame sequences with V and J called. Missing clones are a known gap in these copies; in checked studies unresolved V genes cover under half, and the rest lacks a known reason. V and J calls and clone size come straight from that table; D and trimming were deduced from the DNA. This sample comprises fewer than 100,000 clones, around 82% of them detected only once. The top ten clones comprise 3.4% of the sample.

This sample was taken from a study of cytomegalovirus exposure and HLA in healthy donors (TCRdb year 2017). Looking at the study overall: An earlier analysis of several hundred of the donors reported about 290 Gb of sequence data and roughly 110 million unique TCR beta sequences from about 179 million T cells. Approximately 300 gigabases of sequencing data and approximately 93 million unique TCR sequences were included in an early release covering several hundred HLA-typed donors. Among the roughly 390 genotyped donors, around 81% belonged to the genetic ancestry cluster associated with self-reported Caucasian donors. The study aimed to test whether signatures of past pathogen exposure could be identified by cataloging public T cell receptors. The study used immunosequencing to profile the T cell repertoires of approximately 690 subjects and linked those repertoires to cytomegalovirus serostatus. Besides the first cohort of roughly 660 subjects, a separate validation cohort made up of roughly 120 different subjects was used. High-throughput TCR immunosequencing, statistical association of individual TCRs with disease status, and machine learning were combined to predict cytomegalovirus infection status. A later analysis re-examined previously published TCR beta repertoires from 610 or so donors and added high-resolution HLA genotyping to investigate patterns of TCR occurrence. Rather than drawing on any new phenotypic data, the later analysis identified candidate immune exposures from TCR beta sequences and the way those sequences occurred across donors. An earlier analysis of approximately 630 of the donors applied high-throughput TCR beta sequencing to assess whether each TCR beta V gene segment acted as functional or pseudogenic. Donor age, sex, ethnicity and CMV serostatus were compiled alongside the repertoire data. Genome-wide SNP genotypes for about 60% of the 666 donors were used in a later genetic analysis, which treated that subset as a discovery cohort. Every discovery cohort repertoire had been produced on one sequencing platform. HLA typing covered class I and class II loci at four-digit resolution. The number of donors typed differed by locus, with roughly 629-640 for A, B, C, DRB1 and DQB1, more than 500 for DQA1, over 600 for DPA1, and some 470 for DPB1. Roughly 5 DR-DQ haplotypes were handled as single units for association and clustering, since linkage in the cohort was strong. On average, around 240,000 unique TCR beta nucleotide sequences were sequenced per donor among roughly 430 genotyped donors of the cohort, with 15% to 20% of those sequences being non-productive. Overall results and qualifications from the work: In a later analysis, TCR association rates were found to vary across HLA loci, with the most associated TCRs seen for DRB1 alleles and the fewest for HLA-C alleles. The classifier was reported to diagnose cytomegalovirus status with high specificity and sensitivity in both the original cohort and the validation cohort. Correlated functional status among segregating V segments might be attributable to linkage disequilibrium, but an unknown experimental factor could not be ruled out. HLA typing was unavailable for some donors at each locus, so association tests used only the typed subset. The sequencing pipeline was judged likely to have produced a cluster of highly shared sequence variants as a technical artifact. In this cohort, only TCR beta chains were sequenced, and detectable features were limited by the absence of alpha or paired-chain data. In a later analysis, around 17,000 TCR beta sequences were associated with specific HLA alleles at a false discovery rate of 0.05. The 87-base-pair reads could not distinguish some IMGT-functional V segments, including TRBV6-2 and TRBV6-3, so those segments were excluded. In an earlier analysis of fewer than 750 of the donors, most TCR beta V segments were observed in productive rearrangements about 87% or about 30% of the time, broadly matching IMGT annotations. Sequencing depth was assumed to be roughly uniform across donors in the presence/absence analyses, though that assumption may not hold. Immune exposure information for the cohort was limited to CMV serostatus. A later genetic analysis reported fewer N-insertions in productive TCRs among donors in an Asian-associated ancestry cluster than the roughly 620-donor mean. The study gave a list of about 170 TCR beta chains associated with cytomegalovirus. Compared with equally common non-associated chains, HLA-associated TCR beta chains in a later analysis were more clonally expanded and had lower generation probabilities. A further reported finding was that TCR beta sequences accurately predicted the HLA-A and HLA-B alleles for most subjects in the first cohort. Strong co-occurrence of HLA alleles, especially DR and DQ, made assigning TCR associations to individual alleles difficult. A later analysis found that most CMV-associated TCR beta chains appeared HLA-restricted, with HLA associations seemingly driven largely by CMV exposure. While some public TCRs were present in many individuals, most TCR sequences turned up only very rarely across donors. V-gene and J-gene trimming of TCR beta chains was associated with a missense DCLRE1C variant in a later genetic analysis, and the association was replicated in an independent cohort. The authors suggested that the approach could potentially be generalized to other disease states and immunological phenotypes. Several of the top co-occurrence clusters appeared to be linked to parvovirus B19, influenza, CMV and Epstein-Barr virus, according to a later analysis. A few of the identified cytomegalovirus-associated TCR beta chains were confirmed in vitro to be specific for cytomegalovirus antigens. Because counts were too low, fewer than 20 rarely observed V segments, including chromosome 9 orphons, were excluded from the earlier analysis of around 590 of the donors.

V sheds 10 bases and J sheds 4 bases, leaving 20 bases between their ends. CDR1 and CDR2 are drawn from the germline V gene (reference sequence): LNHDA, SQIVND. Counted from cysteine to phenylalanine, this CDR3 has 15 amino acids. Here the CDR3 DNA is all that survives: 45 bases in frame from base 1. In total, roughly 710 healthy bone marrow donors made up the cohort. At the time of sampling, every cohort member was nominally healthy, though immune exposures that went unrecorded were likely present. The donor tested CMV seronegative and was one of the 352 seronegative cohort members. Each donor provided a peripheral blood sample, and peripheral blood mononuclear cells were used for TCR beta sequencing. The Qiagen DNeasy Blood Extraction Kit was used to extract genomic DNA from the blood cell samples.

The sequence joins TRBV19 to TRBJ2-1; 6 matching bases give a weak D call of TRBD1. This clonotype was sampled from a man aged 35 to 55 in good health and CMV-seronegative. Sequenced sample: PBMCs. At the DNA level, the sequence is TGTGCCACCTCCAAGGTGGGGGCAAAATACAATGAGCAGTTCTTC. Its translation reads: CATSKVGAKYNEQFF.